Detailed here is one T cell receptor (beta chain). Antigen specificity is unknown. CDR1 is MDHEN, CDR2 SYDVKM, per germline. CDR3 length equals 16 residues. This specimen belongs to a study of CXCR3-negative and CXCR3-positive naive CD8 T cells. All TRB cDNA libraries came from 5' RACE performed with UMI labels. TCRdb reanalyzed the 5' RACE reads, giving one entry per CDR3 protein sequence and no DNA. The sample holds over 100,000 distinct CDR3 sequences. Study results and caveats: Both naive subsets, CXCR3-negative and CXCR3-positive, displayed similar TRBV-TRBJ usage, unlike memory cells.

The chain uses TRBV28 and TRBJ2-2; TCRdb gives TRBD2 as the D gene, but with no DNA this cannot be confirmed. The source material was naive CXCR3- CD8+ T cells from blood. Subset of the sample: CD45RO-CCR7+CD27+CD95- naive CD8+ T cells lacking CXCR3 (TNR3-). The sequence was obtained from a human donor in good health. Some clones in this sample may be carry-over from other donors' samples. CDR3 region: CASSSWTRDSTGELFF. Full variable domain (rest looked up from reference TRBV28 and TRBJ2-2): DVKVTQSSRYLVKRTGEKVFLECVQDMDHENMFWYRQDPGLGLRLIYFSYDVKMKEKGDIPEGYSVSREKKERFSLILESASTNQTSMYLCASSSWTRDSTGELFFGEGSRLTVL.